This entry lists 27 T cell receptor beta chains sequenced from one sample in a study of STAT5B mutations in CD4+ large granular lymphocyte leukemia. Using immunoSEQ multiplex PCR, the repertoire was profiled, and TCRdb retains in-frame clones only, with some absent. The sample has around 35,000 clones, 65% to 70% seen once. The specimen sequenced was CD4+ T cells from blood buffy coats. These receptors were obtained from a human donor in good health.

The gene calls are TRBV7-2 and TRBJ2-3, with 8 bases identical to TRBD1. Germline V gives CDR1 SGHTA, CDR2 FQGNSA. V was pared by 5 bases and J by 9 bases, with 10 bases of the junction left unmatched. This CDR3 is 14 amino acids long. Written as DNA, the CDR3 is TGTGCCAGCAGCAACGACAGGGGAAAGGGGACGCAGTATTTT. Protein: CASSNDRGKGTQYF.

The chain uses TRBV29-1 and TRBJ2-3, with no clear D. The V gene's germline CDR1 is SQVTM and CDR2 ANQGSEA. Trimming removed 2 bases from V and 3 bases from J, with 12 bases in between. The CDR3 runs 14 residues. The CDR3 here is CSVESSSSTDTQYF. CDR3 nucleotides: TGCAGCGTTGAATCGTCGAGCTCAACAGATACGCAGTATTTT.

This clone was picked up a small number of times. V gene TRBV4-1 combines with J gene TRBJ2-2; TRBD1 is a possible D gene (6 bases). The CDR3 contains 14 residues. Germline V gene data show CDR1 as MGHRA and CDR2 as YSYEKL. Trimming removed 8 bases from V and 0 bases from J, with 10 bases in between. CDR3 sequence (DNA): TGCGCCAGCCGGGACATAACGAACACCGGGGAGCTGTTTTTT. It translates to CASRDITNTGELFF.

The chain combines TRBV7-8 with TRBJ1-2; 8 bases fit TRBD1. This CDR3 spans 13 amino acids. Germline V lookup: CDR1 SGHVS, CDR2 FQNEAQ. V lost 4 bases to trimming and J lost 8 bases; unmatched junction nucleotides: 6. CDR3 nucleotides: TGTGCCAGCAGCTCGGACAGGGAGGGCGGCTACACCTTC. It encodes CASSSDREGGYTF.

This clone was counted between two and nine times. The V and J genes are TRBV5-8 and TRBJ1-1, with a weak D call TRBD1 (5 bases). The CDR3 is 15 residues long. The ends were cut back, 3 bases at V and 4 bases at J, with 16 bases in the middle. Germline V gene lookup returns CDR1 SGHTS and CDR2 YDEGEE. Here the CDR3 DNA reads TGTGCCAGCAGCTCACTAACGGGGCAAGTCACTGAAGCTTTCTTT. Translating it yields CASSSLTGQVTEAFF. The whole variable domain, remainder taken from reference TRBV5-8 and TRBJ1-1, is EAGVTQSPTHLIKTRGQQATLRCSPISGHTSVYWYQQALGLGLQFLLWYDEGEERNRGNFPPRFSGRQFPNYSSELNVNALELEDSALYLCASSSLTGQVTEAFFGQGTRLTVV.

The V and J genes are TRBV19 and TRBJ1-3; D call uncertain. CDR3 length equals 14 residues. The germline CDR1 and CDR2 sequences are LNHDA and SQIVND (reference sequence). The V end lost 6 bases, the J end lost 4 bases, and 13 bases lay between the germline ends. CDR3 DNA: TGTGCCAGTAGGGCAACGGGCTTGGGAAACACCATATATTTT. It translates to CASRATGLGNTIYF.

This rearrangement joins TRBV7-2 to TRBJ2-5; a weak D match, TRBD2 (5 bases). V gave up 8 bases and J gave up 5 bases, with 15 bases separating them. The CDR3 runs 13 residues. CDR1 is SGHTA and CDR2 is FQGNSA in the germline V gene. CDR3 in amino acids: CASGLTREETQYF. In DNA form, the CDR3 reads TGTGCCAGCGGACTCACACGAGAGGAGACCCAGTACTTC. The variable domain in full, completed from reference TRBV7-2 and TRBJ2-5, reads GAGVSQSPSNKVTEKGKDVELRCDPISGHTALYWYRQSLGQGLEFLIYFQGNSAPDKSGLPSDRFSAERTGGSVSTLTIQRTQQEDSAVYLCASGLTREETQYFGPGTRLLVL.

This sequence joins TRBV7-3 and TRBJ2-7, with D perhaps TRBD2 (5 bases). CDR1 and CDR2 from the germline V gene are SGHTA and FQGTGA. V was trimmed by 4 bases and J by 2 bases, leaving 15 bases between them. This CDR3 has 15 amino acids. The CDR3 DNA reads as TGTGCCAGCAGCTCTTCGGAGGCCGCACCCTACGAGCAGTACTTC. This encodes CASSSSEAAPYEQYF. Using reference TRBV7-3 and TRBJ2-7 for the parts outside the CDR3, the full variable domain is GAGVSQTPSNKVTEKGKYVELRCDPISGHTALYWYRQSLGQGPEFLIYFQGTGAADDSGLPNDRFFAVRPEGSVSTLKIQRTERGDSAVYLCASSSSEAAPYEQYFGPGTRLTVT.

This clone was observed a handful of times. CDR3 amino acids: CASTPRVASGSEKLFF. The CDR3 region has the DNA TGTGCCAGCACCCCGAGGGTAGCGTCAGGATCCGAAAAACTGTTTTTT. The chain joins TRBV2 to TRBJ1-4; D is undetermined. V shed 7 bases and J shed 8 bases, with 23 bases lying between them. Germline V gene lookup returns CDR1 SNHLY and CDR2 FYNNEI. This CDR3 has 16 residues. Based on the CDR3 plus reference TRBV2 and TRBJ1-4, the full variable domain is EPEVTQTPSHQVTQMGQEVILRCVPISNHLYFYWYRQILGQKVEFLVSFYNNEISEKSEIFDDQFSVERPDGSNFTLKIRSTKLEDSAMYFCASTPRVASGSEKLFFGSGTQLSVL.

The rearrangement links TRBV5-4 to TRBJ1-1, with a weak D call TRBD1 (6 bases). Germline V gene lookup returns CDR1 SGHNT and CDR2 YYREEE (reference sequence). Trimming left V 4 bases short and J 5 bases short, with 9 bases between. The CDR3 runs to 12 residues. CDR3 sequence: CASSIGGTEAFF. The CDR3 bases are TGTGCCAGCAGCATAGGGGGGACTGAAGCTTTCTTT.

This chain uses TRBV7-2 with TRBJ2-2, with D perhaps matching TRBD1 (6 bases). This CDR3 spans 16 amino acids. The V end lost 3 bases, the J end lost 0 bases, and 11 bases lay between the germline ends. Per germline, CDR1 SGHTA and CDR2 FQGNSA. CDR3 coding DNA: TGTGCCAGCAGCTTTTCTAGGGGGACGAACACCGGGGAGCTGTTTTTT. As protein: CASSFSRGTNTGELFF.

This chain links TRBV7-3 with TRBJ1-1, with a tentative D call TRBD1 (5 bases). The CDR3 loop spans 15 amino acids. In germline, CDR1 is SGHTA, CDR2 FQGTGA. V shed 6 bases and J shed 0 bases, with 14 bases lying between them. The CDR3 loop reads CASRRGAAMNTEAFF. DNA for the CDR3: TGTGCCAGCAGAAGAGGGGCCGCAATGAACACTGAAGCTTTCTTT.

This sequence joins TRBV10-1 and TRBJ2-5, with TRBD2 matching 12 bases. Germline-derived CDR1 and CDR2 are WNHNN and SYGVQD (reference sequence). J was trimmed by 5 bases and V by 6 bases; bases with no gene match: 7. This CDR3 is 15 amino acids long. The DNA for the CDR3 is TGCGCCAGCAGCATGACTAGCGGGGGACACGAGACCCAGTACTTC. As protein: CASSMTSGGHETQYF.

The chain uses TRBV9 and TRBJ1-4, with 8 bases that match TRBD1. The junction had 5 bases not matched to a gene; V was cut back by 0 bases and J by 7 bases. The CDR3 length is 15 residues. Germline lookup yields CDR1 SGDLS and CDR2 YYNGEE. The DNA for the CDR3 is TGTGCCAGCAGCGTAGAGCAGGGGGCGGGTGAAAAACTGTTTTTT. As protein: CASSVEQGAGEKLFF. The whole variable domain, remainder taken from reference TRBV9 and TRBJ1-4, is DSGVTQTPKHLITATGQRVTLRCSPRSGDLSVYWYQQSLDQGLQFLIQYYNGEERAKGNILERFSAQQFPDLHSELNLSSLELGDSALYFCASSVEQGAGEKLFFGSGTQLSVL.

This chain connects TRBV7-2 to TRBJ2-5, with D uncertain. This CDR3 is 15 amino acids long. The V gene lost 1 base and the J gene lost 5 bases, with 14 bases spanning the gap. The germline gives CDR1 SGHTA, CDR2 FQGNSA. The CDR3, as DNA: TGTGCCAGCAGCTTAGGCTCCAGTACGAGGGAGACCCAGTACTTC. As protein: CASSLGSSTRETQYF. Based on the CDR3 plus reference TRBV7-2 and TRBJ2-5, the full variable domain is GAGVSQSPSNKVTEKGKDVELRCDPISGHTALYWYRQSLGQGLEFLIYFQGNSAPDKSGLPSDRFSAERTGGSVSTLTIQRTQQEDSAVYLCASSLGSSTRETQYFGPGTRLLVL.

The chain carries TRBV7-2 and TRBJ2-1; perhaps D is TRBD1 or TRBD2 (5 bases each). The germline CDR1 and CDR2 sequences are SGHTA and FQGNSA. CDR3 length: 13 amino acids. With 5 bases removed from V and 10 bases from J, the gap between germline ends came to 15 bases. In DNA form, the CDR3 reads TGTGCCAGCAGCGTGGGACCCACCGTAGAGCAGTTCTTC. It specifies CASSVGPTVEQFF.

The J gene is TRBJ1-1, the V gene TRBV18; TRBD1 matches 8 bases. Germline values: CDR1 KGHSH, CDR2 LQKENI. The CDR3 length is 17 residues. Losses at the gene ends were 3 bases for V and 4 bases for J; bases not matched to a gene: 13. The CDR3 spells CASSPVGTGHRITEAFF. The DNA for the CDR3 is TGTGCCAGCTCACCGGTTGGGACAGGTCACCGAATCACTGAAGCTTTCTTT.

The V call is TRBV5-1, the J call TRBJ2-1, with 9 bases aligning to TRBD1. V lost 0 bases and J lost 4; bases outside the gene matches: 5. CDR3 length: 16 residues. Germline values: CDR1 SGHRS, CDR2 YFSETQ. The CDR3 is CASSLEGQGIYNEQFF. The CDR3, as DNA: TGCGCCAGCAGCTTGGAGGGACAGGGCATATACAATGAGCAGTTCTTC.

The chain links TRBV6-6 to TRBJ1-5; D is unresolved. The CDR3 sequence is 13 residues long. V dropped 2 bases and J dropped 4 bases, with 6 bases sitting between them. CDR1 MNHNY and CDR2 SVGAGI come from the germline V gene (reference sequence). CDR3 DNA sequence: TGTGCCAGCAGTTACGACGAAAATCAGCCCCAGCATTTT. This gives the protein CASSYDENQPQHF.

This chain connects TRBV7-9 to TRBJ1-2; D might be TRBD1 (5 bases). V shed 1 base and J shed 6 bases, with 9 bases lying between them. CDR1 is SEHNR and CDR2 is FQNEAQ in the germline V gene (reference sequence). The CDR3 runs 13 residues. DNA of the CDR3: TGTGCCAGCAGCTTAGGGGGGACTCATGGCTACACCTTC. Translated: CASSLGGTHGYTF.

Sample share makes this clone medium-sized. The CDR3 loop is CASSLMLSTEAFF. The CDR3 coding sequence is TGTGCCAGCAGCTTGATGTTGAGCACTGAAGCTTTCTTT. The gene calls are TRBV5-5 and TRBJ1-1, with D unresolved. V was trimmed by 1 base and J by 4 bases, leaving 8 bases between them. This CDR3 is built from 13 residues. Germline V gives CDR1 SGHKS, CDR2 YYEKEE (reference sequence).

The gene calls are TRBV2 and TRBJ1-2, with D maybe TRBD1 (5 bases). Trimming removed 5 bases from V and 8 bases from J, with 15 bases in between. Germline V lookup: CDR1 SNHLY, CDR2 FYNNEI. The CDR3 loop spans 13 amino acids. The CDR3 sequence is CASSSQGVRGYTF. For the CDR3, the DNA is TGTGCCAGCAGTTCCCAGGGAGTCCGAGGCTACACCTTC.

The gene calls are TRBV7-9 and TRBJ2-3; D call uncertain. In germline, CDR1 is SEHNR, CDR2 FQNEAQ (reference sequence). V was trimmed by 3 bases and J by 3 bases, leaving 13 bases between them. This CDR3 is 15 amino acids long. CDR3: CASSLVRGGTDTQYF. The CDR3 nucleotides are TGTGCCAGCAGCTTGGTCAGAGGTGGAACAGATACGCAGTATTTT.

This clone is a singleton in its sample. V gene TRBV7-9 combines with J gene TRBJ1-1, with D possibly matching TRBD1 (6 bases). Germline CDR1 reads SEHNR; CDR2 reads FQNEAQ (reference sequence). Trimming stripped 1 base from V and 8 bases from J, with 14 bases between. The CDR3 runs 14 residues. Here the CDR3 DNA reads TGTGCCAGCAGCTTAGGGCGGGACACCCAGGAAGCTTTCTTT. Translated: CASSLGRDTQEAFF. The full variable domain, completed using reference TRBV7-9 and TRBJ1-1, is DTGVSQNPRHKITKRGQNVTFRCDPISEHNRLYWYRQTLGQGPEFLTYFQNEAQLEKSRLLSDRFSAERPKGSFSTLEIQRTEQGDSAMYLCASSLGRDTQEAFFGQGTRLTVV.

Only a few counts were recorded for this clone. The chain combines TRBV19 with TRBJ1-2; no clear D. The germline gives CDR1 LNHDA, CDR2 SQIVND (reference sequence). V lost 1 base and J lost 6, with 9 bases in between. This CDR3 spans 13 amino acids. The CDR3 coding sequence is TGTGCCAGTAGTATAGTCGGGTTTAATGGCTACACCTTC. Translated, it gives CASSIVGFNGYTF.

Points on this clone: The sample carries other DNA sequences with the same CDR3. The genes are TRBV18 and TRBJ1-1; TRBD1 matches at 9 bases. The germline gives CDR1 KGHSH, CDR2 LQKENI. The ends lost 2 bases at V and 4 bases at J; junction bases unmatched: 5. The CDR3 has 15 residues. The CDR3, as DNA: TGTGCCAGCTCACCATTACAGGGGGCGAGCACTGAAGCTTTCTTT. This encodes CASSPLQGASTEAFF. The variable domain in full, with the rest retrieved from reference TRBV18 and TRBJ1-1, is NAGVMQNPRHLVRRRGQEARLRCSPMKGHSHVYWYRQLPEEGLKFMVYLQKENIIDESGMPKERFSAEFPKEGPSILRIQQVVRGDSAAYFCASSPLQGASTEAFFGQGTRLTVV.

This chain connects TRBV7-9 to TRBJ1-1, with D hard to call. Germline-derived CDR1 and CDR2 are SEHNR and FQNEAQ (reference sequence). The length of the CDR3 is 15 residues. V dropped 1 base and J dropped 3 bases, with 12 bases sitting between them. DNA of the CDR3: TGTGCCAGCAGCTTAGGCGTCCTGGCGGACACTGAAGCTTTCTTT. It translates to CASSLGVLADTEAFF.